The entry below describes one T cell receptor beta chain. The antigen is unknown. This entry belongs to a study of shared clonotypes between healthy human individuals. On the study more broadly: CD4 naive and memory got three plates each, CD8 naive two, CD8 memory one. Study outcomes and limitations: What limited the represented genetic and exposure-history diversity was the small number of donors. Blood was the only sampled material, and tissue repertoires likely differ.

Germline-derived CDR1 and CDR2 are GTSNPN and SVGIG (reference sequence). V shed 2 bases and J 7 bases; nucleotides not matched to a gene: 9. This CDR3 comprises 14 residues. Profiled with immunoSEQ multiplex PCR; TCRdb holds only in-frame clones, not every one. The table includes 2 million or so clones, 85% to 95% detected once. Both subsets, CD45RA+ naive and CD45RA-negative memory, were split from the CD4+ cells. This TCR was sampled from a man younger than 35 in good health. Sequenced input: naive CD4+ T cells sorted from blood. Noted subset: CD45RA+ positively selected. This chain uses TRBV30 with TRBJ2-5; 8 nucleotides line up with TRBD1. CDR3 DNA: TGTGCCTGGAGTCAACAGGGGGGAATGGGGACCCAGTACTTC. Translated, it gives CAWSQQGGMGTQYF.